The 20 T cell receptor beta chains reported below all come from one sample, sequenced in a study of cytomegalovirus exposure and HLA in healthy donors. This PCR relied on a set of 60 Vbeta primers and 13 Jbeta primers. Method: immunoSEQ multiplex PCR; TCRdb's copy keeps in-frame clones and lacks some. The sample includes 150,000 to 200,000 clones, 70% to 85% of them seen just once. Sequencing used PBMCs. Receptors originate from a woman aged 30 to 39 in good health and CMV-seropositive.

This chain connects TRBV5-4 to TRBJ2-1; D call uncertain. The germline CDR1 and CDR2 sequences are SGHNT and YYREEE (reference sequence). V dropped 1 base and J dropped 10 bases, with 9 bases sitting between them. This CDR3 has 12 amino acids. CDR3 sequence (DNA): TGTGCCAGCAGCTTGCCGGAGCGCGAGCAGTTCTTC. The encoded protein is CASSLPEREQFF.

The chain carries TRBV28 and TRBJ1-1; D not certain. Deletions cut 3 bases from V and 0 bases from J, with 8 bases between. The germline CDR1 and CDR2 sequences are MDHEN and SYDVKM. The CDR3 loop spans 14 amino acids. For the CDR3, the DNA is TGTGCCAGCAGTTTCCGGAGAGTGAACACTGAAGCTTTCTTT. Its translation is CASSFRRVNTEAFF.

The V call is TRBV4-1, the J call TRBJ2-7; 9 nucleotides agree with TRBD2. J gave up 6 bases and V 0 bases, and 12 bases lay outside the gene matches. The CDR3 loop spans 17 amino acids. Germline-derived CDR1 and CDR2 are MGHRA and YSYEKL. The DNA for the CDR3 is TGCGCCAGCAGCCAAGAGAGTCGGCGGGGGGGCAGCCGCGAGCAGTACTTC. Its protein product is CASSQESRRGGSREQYF.

The rearrangement joins TRBV6-1 to TRBJ1-3; D is ambiguous. V gave up 10 bases and J gave up 0 bases, with 13 bases separating them. The germline V gene encodes CDR1 MNHNS and CDR2 SASEGT. The CDR3 has 14 amino acids. Here the CDR3 reads CATQRGSSGNTIYF. CDR3 nucleotides: TGTGCCACCCAACGAGGGTCCTCTGGAAACACCATATATTTT.

The CDR3 sequence is CASSPTPGDTQYF. Written as DNA, the CDR3 is TGTGCCAGCAGTCCTACCCCCGGGGATACGCAGTATTTT. This chain connects TRBV5-6 to TRBJ2-3; D gene unclear. Germline V gives CDR1 SGHDT, CDR2 YYEEEE. The CDR3 has 13 residues. The V and J ends lost 5 bases and 6 bases respectively, with 13 bases between them.

The rearrangement links TRBV6-5 to TRBJ1-2, with 8 bases aligning to TRBD1. After removal of 6 bases from V and 7 bases from J, the junction contained 7 bases not matched to a gene. The CDR3 consists of 13 residues. From germline, CDR1 is MNHEY and CDR2 SVGAGI. CDR3: CASRTGDGVGYTF. DNA for the CDR3: TGTGCCAGCAGGACAGGGGATGGAGTTGGCTACACCTTC.

The chain is built from TRBV18 and TRBJ2-3; D unclear. V dropped 4 bases and J dropped 3 bases, with 11 bases sitting between them. This CDR3 comprises 14 residues. Per germline, CDR1 KGHSH and CDR2 LQKENI. The CDR3 DNA follows: TGTGCCAGCTCACAGTCCCCTCGGACAGATACGCAGTATTTT. It yields the protein CASSQSPRTDTQYF.

The chain links TRBV11-2 to TRBJ2-2; D not certain. The CDR3 length is 17 residues. CDR1 and CDR2 (germline): SGHAT, FQNNGV. V lost 2 bases and J 1 base, leaving 14 bases between the germline ends. The DNA for the CDR3 is TGTGCCAGCAGCTTAATTTTGCGGAACCGGAACACCGGGGAGCTGTTTTTT. This encodes CASSLILRNRNTGELFF.

The chain recombines TRBV12-5 with TRBJ2-1; 11 positions match TRBD2. V shed 6 bases and J 0 bases; nucleotides not matched to a gene: 4. Germline CDR1 LGHNT, CDR2 FRNRAP. The length of the CDR3 is 16 residues. CDR3 DNA: TGTGCTAGTGGCATAGGACTAGCGGGCTCCTACAATGAGCAGTTCTTC. Encoded protein: CASGIGLAGSYNEQFF.

J is TRBJ2-2 and V is TRBV29-1, with 15 bases fitting TRBD2. Trimming at V came to 4 bases and at J to 5 bases, leaving 5 bases not matched to a gene. Germline values: CDR1 SQVTM, CDR2 ANQGSEA. The CDR3 totals 16 residues. The CDR3 reads CSVGGTSGRRTGELFF. CDR3 sequence (DNA): TGCAGCGTTGGAGGGACTAGCGGGAGGCGAACCGGGGAGCTGTTTTTT.

V gene TRBV19 combines with J gene TRBJ1-6; D might be TRBD1 (5 bases). CDR3 size: 20 residues. Trimming shortened V by 4 bases and J by 0 bases, and 22 bases separated the two germline ends. CDR1 is LNHDA and CDR2 is SQIVND in the germline V gene (reference sequence). The CDR3 sequence: CASSTYQGVFLNSYNSPLHF. Here the CDR3 DNA reads TGTGCCAGTAGTACCTACCAGGGCGTGTTTTTGAACTCCTATAATTCACCCCTCCACTTT. The whole variable domain, remainder taken from reference TRBV19 and TRBJ1-6, is DGGITQSPKYLFRKEGQNVTLSCEQNLNHDAMYWYRQDPGQGLRLIYYSQIVNDFQKGDIAEGYSVSREKKESFPLTVTSAQKNPTAFYLCASSTYQGVFLNSYNSPLHFGNGTRLTVT.

The genes are TRBV27 and TRBJ1-1; D is ambiguous. The germline V gene has CDR1 MNHEY and CDR2 SMNVEV (reference sequence). CDR3 length: 16 residues. V was trimmed by 5 bases and J by 6 bases, leaving 22 bases between them. CDR3 region: CASSPRLITSPSEAFF. In DNA form, the CDR3 reads TGTGCCAGCAGTCCCCGTCTTATTACATCCCCTTCTGAAGCTTTCTTT.

This rearrangement joins TRBV7-2 to TRBJ2-7; 10 bases match TRBD2. Germline V lookup: CDR1 SGHTA, CDR2 FQGNSA. Trimming at V came to 3 bases and at J to 7 bases, leaving 6 bases not matched to a gene. This CDR3 spans 14 amino acids. CDR3: CASSFSGGSGEQYF. The CDR3, as DNA: TGTGCCAGCAGCTTTAGCGGGGGGTCCGGAGAGCAGTACTTC.

This chain joins TRBV7-2 and TRBJ2-1; no clear D gene. Germline V CDR1 and CDR2: SGHTA, FQGNSA. This CDR3 has 15 amino acids. V was pared by 5 bases and J by 2 bases, with 13 bases between. CDR3 DNA: TGTGCCAGCAGCCCGCCGCGCGCTACCTACAATGAGCAGTTCTTC. This gives the protein CASSPPRATYNEQFF.

CDR3 sequence reads: CATSRGAPLDGYTF. For the CDR3, the DNA is TGTGCCACCAGCAGGGGGGCACCACTGGATGGCTACACCTTC. This rearrangement joins TRBV15 to TRBJ1-2; perhaps TRBD1 as D (6 bases). Germline V lookup: CDR1 LNHNV, CDR2 YYDKDF (reference sequence). V was shortened by 3 bases and J by 6 bases, with 14 bases between the two germline ends. This CDR3 region has 14 residues. The full variable domain, completed using reference TRBV15 and TRBJ1-2, is DAMVIQNPRYQVTQFGKPVTLSCSQTLNHNVMYWYQQKSSQAPKLLFHYYDKDFNNEADTPDNFQSRRPNTSFCFLDIRSPGLGDTAMYLCATSRGAPLDGYTFGSGTRLTVV.

The chain employs TRBV9 and TRBJ2-1, with TRBD2 matching over 10 bases. The CDR3 length is 16 residues. Per the germline V gene, CDR1 is SGDLS and CDR2 is YYNGEE. V was pared by 0 bases and J by 6 bases, with 6 bases of the junction left unmatched. The CDR3 DNA is TGTGCCAGCAGCGTAGTAGGAGCGGGAGGGCTCAATGAGCAGTTCTTC. As protein: CASSVVGAGGLNEQFF.

The chain has TRBV5-1 and TRBJ2-3; TRBD2 is a possible D gene (6 bases). Trimming took off 6 bases at V and 0 bases at J, with 14 bases between the two ends. CDR3 length: 15 amino acids. CDR1 and CDR2 (germline): SGHRS, YFSETQ. CDR3 DNA: TGCGCCAGCACGCGCACCGGGACTAGCACAGATACGCAGTATTTT. This sequence encodes CASTRTGTSTDTQYF. Based on the CDR3 plus reference TRBV5-1 and TRBJ2-3, the full variable domain is KAGVTQTPRYLIKTRGQQVTLSCSPISGHRSVSWYQQTPGQGLQFLFEYFSETQRNKGNFPGRFSGRQFSNSRSEMNVSTLELGDSALYLCASTRTGTSTDTQYFGPGTRLTVL.

The genes are TRBV6-5 and TRBJ1-6; D possibly corresponds to TRBD1 (5 bases). Germline CDR1 and CDR2: MNHEY and SVGAGI. The length of the CDR3 is 15 residues. V was clipped by 6 bases and J by 3 bases, with 12 bases between them. The CDR3 region is CASRSRQLYNSPLHF. The CDR3 bases are TGTGCCAGCAGGAGCAGACAGCTCTATAATTCACCCCTCCACTTT.

The chain couples TRBV7-6 to TRBJ1-5; D gene uncertain. The CDR3 length is 13 residues. Germline V gene data show CDR1 as SGHVS and CDR2 as FNYEAQ. V lost 4 bases and J 4 bases, leaving 8 bases between the germline ends. CDR3: CASSSTGNQPQHF. The CDR3 bases are TGTGCCAGCAGCTCTACGGGAAATCAGCCCCAGCATTTT.

The V and J genes are TRBV10-1 and TRBJ2-2, with D perhaps matching TRBD2 (5 bases). Germline CDR1 reads WNHNN; CDR2 reads SYGVQD (reference sequence). V dropped 2 bases and J dropped 5 bases, with 18 bases sitting between them. This CDR3 has 17 residues. CDR3 amino acids: CASSERERECRTGELFF. The CDR3 coding sequence is TGCGCCAGCAGTGAGCGGGAAAGGGAGTGCAGGACCGGGGAGCTGTTTTTT.